This T cell receptor beta chain was captured in a study of blood T cell repertoires in COVID-19. Individuals drawn from 24 US areas were roughly 18 to 95 years old. Cohort 3 donors counted as recovered after two negative PCRs, clearance, or resolved symptoms. Original processing methods: Reference gene primers were amplified, and this amplification served to estimate nucleated cell counts. Only in-frame clones appear in the TCRdb table, and some are missing; sequencing was by immunoSEQ multiplex PCR. The DNA was the basis for D and trimming; V, J and clone size are from that table. The data hold 200,000 to 250,000 clones, with about 82% observed a single time. V trimming: 4 bases; J trimming: 2 bases; junction bases outside the gene matches: 3. CDR3 length equals 14 residues. Germline assignment: CDR1 SGDLS and CDR2 YYNGEE.

Input material: PBMCs or T cells enriched from blood (not recorded which). This clonotype was obtained from a woman in her fifties or sixties who had recovered from COVID-19. The gene calls are TRBV9 and TRBJ1-2, with 9 nucleotides matching TRBD1. CDR3 residues: CASSPGQGNYGYTF. The DNA for the CDR3 is TGTGCCAGCAGCCCCGGACAGGGGAACTATGGCTACACCTTC. Looking up the rest from reference TRBV9 and TRBJ1-2 gives the full variable domain: DSGVTQTPKHLITATGQRVTLRCSPRSGDLSVYWYQQSLDQGLQFLIQYYNGEERAKGNILERFSAQQFPDLHSELNLSSLELGDSALYFCASSPGQGNYGYTFGSGTRLTVV.